One sample yielded the 13 T cell receptor beta chains listed below, sequenced in a study of cytomegalovirus exposure and HLA in healthy donors. The PCR used 60 Vbeta and 13 Jbeta primers. The data were produced by immunoSEQ multiplex PCR, yet TCRdb's version contains in-frame clones alone and is incomplete. The sample shows hundreds of thousands of clones, around 79% of them seen only once. Sequenced: PBMCs. These receptors all stem from a girl aged 2 to 10 in good health and CMV-seronegative.

This chain uses TRBV2 with TRBJ1-2, with a weak D call TRBD1 (5 bases). Germline CDR1 and CDR2: SNHLY and FYNNEI. The CDR3 sequence is 13 residues long. Between the trimmed V and J ends, which lost 6 bases and 4 bases, there was a span of 12 bases. CDR3 in DNA: TGTGCCAGCAGACCGCAGGGCCCCTATGGCTACACCTTC. It is translated as CASRPQGPYGYTF.

V gene TRBV7-9 combines with J gene TRBJ1-1, with TRBD1 identical over 10 bases. The junction had 5 bases not matched to a gene; V was cut back by 5 bases and J by 5 bases. The CDR3 sequence is 14 residues long. Germline V gene lookup returns CDR1 SEHNR and CDR2 FQNEAQ (reference sequence). The CDR3 DNA follows: TGTGCCAGCAGCCGCCGGGACAGGGGTACTGAAGCTTTCTTT. This codes for CASSRRDRGTEAFF.

This clone was seen a few times. V usage is TRBV25-1 and J usage is TRBJ2-4; 7 bases map to TRBD1. The V and J ends lost 4 bases and 6 bases, in that order; junction bases with no gene match: 9. This CDR3 has 15 residues. Germline V CDR1 and CDR2: MGHDK, SYGVNS. In DNA, the CDR3 is TGTGCCAGCAGTGCCCCCGAGACAGGGAGAAACATTCAGTACTTC. Its protein is CASSAPETGRNIQYF.

The CDR3 loop is CASSLAGDSSYNEQFF. The CDR3 DNA is TGCGCCAGCAGCTTGGCCGGAGACAGTTCCTACAATGAGCAGTTCTTC. J is TRBJ2-1 and V is TRBV5-1, with D perhaps matching TRBD1 (5 bases). Germline loops: CDR1 SGHRS, CDR2 YFSETQ. The V end was cut by 0 bases, the J end by 1 base, with 11 bases between. This CDR3 spans 16 amino acids.

V is TRBV10-2 and J is TRBJ1-2; TRBD1 is a possible D gene (5 bases). Per germline, CDR1 WSHSY and CDR2 SAAADI. The CDR3 extends over 12 amino acids. The ends were cut back, 6 bases at V and 10 bases at J, with 15 bases in the middle. CDR3 sequence (DNA): TGCGCCAGCAGGGGGCCGACAGATGACTACACCTTC. This translates into CASRGPTDDYTF.

V and J are TRBV15 and TRBJ1-5; D is unresolved. V lost 4 bases and J lost 2, with 18 bases in between. Germline V gives CDR1 LNHNV, CDR2 YYDKDF (reference sequence). The CDR3 covers 17 residues. CDR3: CATSIFVGLDGNQPQHF. CDR3 DNA: TGTGCCACCAGCATCTTTGTGGGCCTGGATGGCAATCAGCCCCAGCATTTT.

J is TRBJ1-2 and V is TRBV5-4; 9 bases map to TRBD1. The CDR3 loop spans 13 amino acids. Germline assignment: CDR1 SGHNT and CDR2 YYREEE (reference sequence). Trimming at V came to 2 bases and at J to 8 bases, leaving 4 bases not matched to a gene. The CDR3 here is CASSLQGARGYTF. The DNA for the CDR3 is TGTGCCAGCAGCTTACAGGGGGCGCGGGGCTACACCTTC.

The CDR3 DNA reads TGTGCCATCAGTGAGTCGTATAGTCTCAACTATGGCTACACCTTC. Translating it yields CAISESYSLNYGYTF. The J gene is TRBJ1-2, the V gene TRBV10-3, with D hard to call. V was clipped by 0 bases and J by 2 bases, with 10 bases between them. The CDR3 runs to 15 residues. Per germline, CDR1 ENHRY and CDR2 SYGVKD.

This clone was detected only once. This chain links TRBV7-2 with TRBJ1-4; 8 positions agree with TRBD1. The length of the CDR3 is 15 residues. CDR1 is SGHTA and CDR2 is FQGNSA in the germline V gene. The V segment lost 3 bases and the J segment 5 bases; nucleotides outside the gene matches: 5. CDR3 bases: TGTGCCAGCAGCTTTGTGGACAGGGTCAATGAAAAACTGTTTTTT. Encoded protein: CASSFVDRVNEKLFF. Full variable domain (rest looked up from reference TRBV7-2 and TRBJ1-4): GAGVSQSPSNKVTEKGKDVELRCDPISGHTALYWYRQSLGQGLEFLIYFQGNSAPDKSGLPSDRFSAERTGGSVSTLTIQRTQQEDSAVYLCASSFVDRVNEKLFFGSGTQLSVL.

This chain uses TRBV7-6 with TRBJ1-4; D is unclear. The CDR3 sequence is 17 residues long. Between the trimmed V and J ends, which lost 2 bases and 4 bases, there was a span of 17 bases. Per germline, CDR1 SGHVS and CDR2 FNYEAQ. This CDR3 is CASSLSAFSGLNEKLFF. CDR3 DNA sequence: TGTGCCAGCAGCTTATCGGCCTTCTCAGGCCTTAATGAAAAACTGTTTTTT.

The table lists this clone with a few counts. The CDR3 sequence is CASSLTESSYNSPLHF. The DNA for the CDR3 is TGTGCCAGCAGCTTAACGGAGAGCTCCTATAATTCACCCCTCCACTTT. The rearrangement uses TRBV7-6 and TRBJ1-6; D unclear. The V and J ends lost 2 bases and 0 bases respectively, with 8 bases between them. Germline V gene data show CDR1 as SGHVS and CDR2 as FNYEAQ. This CDR3 has 16 residues.

The chain employs TRBV23-1 and TRBJ1-1; the match to TRBD1 covers 8 bases. TRBV23-1 is an open reading frame, and its role is uncertain. The CDR3 covers 16 residues. Germline trimming cut 3 bases from V and 2 bases from J; bases unmatched to any gene: 8. The CDR3 spells CASSHPDRDENTEAFF. The CDR3 DNA reads as TGCGCCAGCAGTCACCCGGACAGGGACGAAAACACTGAAGCTTTCTTT.

J is TRBJ1-5 and V is TRBV6-5, with D maybe TRBD1 (5 bases). The germline V gene encodes CDR1 MNHEY and CDR2 SVGAGI. Deletions cut 4 bases from V and 5 bases from J, with 15 bases between. The CDR3 covers 15 residues. The CDR3 DNA follows: TGTGCCAGCAGTTGGGCGGGGGGTGGGGATCAGCCCCAGCATTTT. Translated: CASSWAGGGDQPQHF.